A selection of T cell receptor beta chains follows, all from one sample in a study of T cells after yellow fever vaccination. TCRdb reanalysed the 5' RACE reads using MiXCR and keeps one entry per CDR3 protein. The sample carries around 530,000 distinct CDR3 sequences, 17% recorded once. The input for sequencing was PBMCs, taken around 5 days after the first yellow fever vaccination. The origin of the receptors is a man between 18 and 29 years old who received the YFV17D yellow fever vaccine. Each CDR3 is given with its conserved first and last residue. Each record gives: J gene, CDR3 length, D gene, clone size, V gene, CDR3 protein, CDR3 DNA. A D gene is named only where the DNA matches it firmly. Only part of the rows carry a size: once, few, many, or a class if the clone is expanded.

>TRBJ1-1|13|.|.|TRBV30
CAWSVQGNTEAFF
TGTGCCTGGAGTGTACAGGGGAACACTGAAGCTTTCTTT
>TRBJ2-3|15|TRBD1|.|TRBV4-1
CASSQFGQGADTQYF
TGCGCCAGCAGCCAATTCGGACAGGGAGCAGATACGCAGTATTTT
>TRBJ1-6|16|.|.|TRBV4-1
CASSQDPQGGNSPLHF
TGCGCCAGCAGCCAAGATCCCCAGGGTGGCAATTCACCCCTCCACTTT
>TRBJ2-7|15|TRBD1|few|TRBV25-1
CASSGTGTVFYEQYF
TGTGCCAGCAGTGGGACCGGGACAGTGTTCTACGAGCAGTACTTC
>TRBJ1-1|16|.|few|TRBV4-1
CASSQLLENMNTEAFF
TGCGCCAGCAGCCAATTACTAGAGAACATGAACACTGAAGCTTTCTTT
>TRBJ2-1|17|.|.|TRBV6-5
CASSLRQGPSPGDEQFF
TGTGCCAGCAGTTTGCGGCAAGGCCCATCGCCGGGCGATGAGCAGTTCTTC
>TRBJ1-6|15|.|.|TRBV28
CASTGTLGYNSPLHF
TGTGCCAGCACCGGGACCCTAGGCTATAATTCACCCCTCCACTTT
>TRBJ1-1|10|.|.|TRBV29-1
CSVDFPEAFF
TGCAGCGTTGATTTCCCTGAAGCTTTCTTT
>TRBJ2-1|16|TRBD1|few|TRBV5-1
CASSFIWQGANNEQFF
TGCGCCAGCAGCTTCATTTGGCAGGGGGCCAACAATGAGCAGTTCTTC
>TRBJ2-3|16|TRBD2|.|TRBV12-3/TRBV12-4
CASRPSGGAWGDTQYF
TGTGCCAGCAGACCTAGCGGGGGGGCATGGGGGGATACGCAGTATTTT
>TRBJ1-3|15|TRBD1|.|TRBV4-2
CASSLRQGGGNTIYF
TGTGCCAGCAGCTTACGACAGGGTGGCGGAAACACCATATATTTT
>TRBJ2-5|15|.|once|TRBV5-4
CASSFTTSGQETQYF
TGTGCCAGCAGCTTTACCACTTCAGGACAAGAGACCCAGTACTTC
>TRBJ2-3|14|TRBD1|.|TRBV6-1
CASSLRGLADTQYF
TGTGCCAGCAGCCTCAGGGGGCTTGCAGATACGCAGTATTTT
>TRBJ2-1|13|.|few|TRBV5-1
CASHTPVYNEQFF
TGCGCCAGCCACACCCCCGTATACAATGAGCAGTTCTTC
>TRBJ1-1|18|.|few|TRBV6-1
CASSTPGRGGSWGPEAFF
TGTGCCAGCAGCACCCCGGGTAGGGGCGGCTCCTGGGGTCCTGAAGCTTTCTTT
>TRBJ2-5|13|.|.|TRBV24-1
CATIGGVVETQYF
TGTGCCACCATCGGGGGCGTGGTGGAGACCCAGTACTTC
>TRBJ2-7|15|.|many|TRBV5-1
CASSLGDLGAYEQYF
TGCGCCAGCAGCTTGGGGGACCTGGGGGCCTACGAGCAGTACTTC
>TRBJ2-7|12|.|few|TRBV7-2
CASSLQGSGQYF
TGTGCCAGCAGCTTACAGGGAAGCGGGCAGTACTTC
>TRBJ2-5|15|TRBD2|few|TRBV4-2
CASSRSGGTQETQYF
TGTGCCAGCAGCCGTAGCGGGGGGACACAAGAGACCCAGTACTTC
>TRBJ2-7|16|.|.|TRBV6-1
CASREDARARAYEQYF
TGTGCCAGCAGGGAGGACGCTCGGGCCCGAGCCTACGAGCAGTACTTC
>TRBJ2-2|14|TRBD2|.|TRBV7-8
CASSLIAGGRELFF
TGTGCCAGCAGCTTGATAGCGGGGGGGCGGGAGCTGTTTTTT
>TRBJ2-7|14|.|few|TRBV27
CASSLTETVYEQYF
TGTGCCAGCAGTTTAACAGAGACGGTCTACGAGCAGTACTTC
>TRBJ1-1|15|.|.|TRBV7-8
CASSPPLGTPTEAFF
TGTGCCAGCAGCCCCCCGCTGGGGACCCCCACTGAAGCTTTCTTT
>TRBJ2-4|15|TRBD1|many|TRBV4-1
CASTLAGGRENIQYF
TGCGCCAGCACCCTCGCAGGGGGAAGGGAAAACATTCAGTACTTC
>TRBJ2-6|15|.|few|TRBV12-3/TRBV12-4
CASSLQGLRANVLTF
TGTGCCAGCAGTTTACAGGGGCTGCGGGCCAACGTCCTGACTTTC
>TRBJ2-1|15|TRBD2|.|TRBV20-1
CSARWASGGGYEQFF
TGCAGTGCTAGATGGGCTAGCGGGGGTGGGTATGAGCAGTTCTTC
>TRBJ2-5|13|TRBD2|few|TRBV10-1
CASSDGLAGKEYF
TGCGCCAGCAGTGATGGACTAGCGGGAAAGGAGTACTTC
>TRBJ2-4|15|.|.|TRBV7-9
CASSPDTWLKNIQYF
TGTGCCAGCAGCCCTGATACCTGGCTGAAAAACATTCAGTACTTC
>TRBJ2-5|13|TRBD1|.|TRBV29-1
CSFRSGQQETKYF
TGCAGCTTCCGATCGGGACAGCAAGAGACCAAGTACTTC
>TRBJ2-7|18|.|few|TRBV5-1
CASSSDTGNRIRGYEQYF
TGCGCCAGCAGCTCAGACACCGGGAACCGCATTCGAGGGTACGAGCAGTACTTC
>TRBJ1-4|13|TRBD1|few|TRBV7-9
CASGQVNNEKLFF
TGTGCCAGTGGACAGGTCAATAATGAAAAACTGTTTTTT
>TRBJ1-2|13|.|many|TRBV12-3/TRBV12-4
CASSLLGAYGYTF
TGTGCCAGCAGCTTACTGGGAGCGTATGGCTACACCTTC
>TRBJ2-7|13|.|.|TRBV7-2
CASSQTGWGEQYF
TGTGCCAGCAGCCAAACAGGGTGGGGCGAGCAGTACTTC
>TRBJ2-7|13|.|few|TRBV18
CASSPSGGNEQYF
TGTGCCAGCTCACCATCCGGGGGCAACGAGCAGTACTTC
>TRBJ1-1|13|.|few|TRBV6-2/TRBV6-3
CASSSTPAAEAFF
TGTGCCAGCAGCTCGACCCCCGCCGCTGAAGCTTTCTTT
>TRBJ2-5|15|TRBD2|.|TRBV20-1
CSARLPTSGGETQYF
TGCAGTGCCCGACTTCCGACTAGCGGGGGAGAGACCCAGTACTTC
>TRBJ2-1|15|.|.|TRBV11-2
CASSLDTWDYNEQFF
TGTGCCAGCAGCTTAGATACGTGGGACTACAATGAGCAGTTCTTC
>TRBJ1-1|12|.|.|TRBV7-8
CASSLPGLEAFF
TGTGCCAGCAGCTTACCGGGACTGGAAGCTTTCTTT
>TRBJ2-3|14|.|few|TRBV10-3
CAISESPRGDTQYF
TGTGCCATCAGTGAGTCCCCGCGGGGCGATACGCAGTATTTT
>TRBJ1-2|15|.|few|TRBV7-2
CASSLVAVGFYGYTF
TGTGCCAGCAGCTTAGTTGCTGTCGGGTTCTATGGCTACACCTTC